This T cell receptor (beta chain) was sequenced in a study of CD4+ T cells in melanoma. Findings and limits, study-wide: A reported correlation linked neoantigen-specific CD4+ T cells to CD8+, macrophage and B cell function. Diverse differentiation states were reported for melanoma neoantigen-specific CD4+ T cells.

Trimming took 1 base from V and 2 from J; bases not matched to a gene: 1. In germline, CDR1 is SGHVS, CDR2 FQNEAQ. CDR3 length equals 15 residues. TCRdb's table, derived via immunoSEQ multiplex PCR, lists solely in-frame clones and lacks some. The sample has about 4,000 clones; about three fifths are singletons. This clone was detected a few times. The antigen is not known. This TCR was sampled from a human donor with melanoma. The chain is built from TRBV7-8 and TRBJ2-1; 8 nucleotides line up with TRBD2. The sample was cells from a culture (not recorded whether cultured in vitro). The CDR3 nucleotides are TGTGCCAGCAGCTTAGTGGGACTAGCCTACAATGAGCAGTTCTTC. The encoded protein is CASSLVGLAYNEQFF.